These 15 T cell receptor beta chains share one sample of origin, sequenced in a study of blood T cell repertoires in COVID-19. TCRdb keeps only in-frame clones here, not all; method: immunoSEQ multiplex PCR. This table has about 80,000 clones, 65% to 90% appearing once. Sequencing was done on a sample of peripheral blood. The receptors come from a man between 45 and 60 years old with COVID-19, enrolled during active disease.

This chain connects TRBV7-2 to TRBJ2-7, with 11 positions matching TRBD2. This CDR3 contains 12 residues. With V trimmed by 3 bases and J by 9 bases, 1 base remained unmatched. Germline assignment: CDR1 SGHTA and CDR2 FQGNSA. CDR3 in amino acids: CASSFSGRGQYF. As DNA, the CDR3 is TGTGCCAGCAGCTTTAGCGGGAGGGGGCAGTACTTC.

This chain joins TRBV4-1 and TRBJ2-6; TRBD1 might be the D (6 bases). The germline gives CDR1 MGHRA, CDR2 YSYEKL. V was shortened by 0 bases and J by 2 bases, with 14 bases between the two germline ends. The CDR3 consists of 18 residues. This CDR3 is CASSQDQQGIPGANVLTF. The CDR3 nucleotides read TGCGCCAGCAGCCAAGATCAACAGGGTATTCCTGGGGCCAACGTCCTGACTTTC.

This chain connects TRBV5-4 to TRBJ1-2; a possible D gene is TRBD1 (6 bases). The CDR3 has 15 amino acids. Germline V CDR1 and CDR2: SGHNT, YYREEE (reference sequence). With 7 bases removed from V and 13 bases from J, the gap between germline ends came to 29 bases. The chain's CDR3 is CASRRSGGRRGPLTF. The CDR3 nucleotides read TGTGCCAGCCGTCGGAGCGGGGGGCGTAGAGGGCCTCTCACCTTC.

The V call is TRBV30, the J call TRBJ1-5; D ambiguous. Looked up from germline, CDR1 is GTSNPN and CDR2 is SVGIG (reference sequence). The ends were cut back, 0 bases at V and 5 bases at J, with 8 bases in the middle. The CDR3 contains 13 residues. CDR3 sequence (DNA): TGTGCCTGGAGTGTAGGAACAGATCAGCCCCAGCATTTT. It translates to CAWSVGTDQPQHF.

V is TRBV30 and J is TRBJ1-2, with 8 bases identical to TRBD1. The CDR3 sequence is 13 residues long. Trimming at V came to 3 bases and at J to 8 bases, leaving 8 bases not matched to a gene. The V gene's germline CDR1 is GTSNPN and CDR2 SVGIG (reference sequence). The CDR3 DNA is TGTGCCTGGAGAGGACAGGGAAGAGACGGCTACACCTTC. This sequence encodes CAWRGQGRDGYTF.

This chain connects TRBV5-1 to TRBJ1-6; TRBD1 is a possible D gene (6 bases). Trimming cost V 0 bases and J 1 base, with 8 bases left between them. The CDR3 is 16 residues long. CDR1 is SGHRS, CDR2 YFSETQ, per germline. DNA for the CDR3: TGCGCCAGCAGCTTGGAAAGGGGGTCCTATAATTCACCCCTCCACTTT. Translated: CASSLERGSYNSPLHF.

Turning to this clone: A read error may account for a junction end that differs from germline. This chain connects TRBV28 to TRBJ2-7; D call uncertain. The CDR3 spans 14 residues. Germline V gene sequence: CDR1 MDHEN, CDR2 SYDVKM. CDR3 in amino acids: CASSLVEQTQSMNF. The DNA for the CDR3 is TGTGCCAGCAGTTTAGTAGAACAGACCCAATCTATGAACTTC.

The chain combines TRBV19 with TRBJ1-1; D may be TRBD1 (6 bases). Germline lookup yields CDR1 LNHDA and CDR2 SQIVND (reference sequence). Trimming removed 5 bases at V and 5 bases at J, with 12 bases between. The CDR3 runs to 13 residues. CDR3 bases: TGTGCCAGTAGTCGGGGGAGGGGGACTGAAGCTTTCTTT. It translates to CASSRGRGTEAFF. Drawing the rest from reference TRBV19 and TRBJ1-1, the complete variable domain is DGGITQSPKYLFRKEGQNVTLSCEQNLNHDAMYWYRQDPGQGLRLIYYSQIVNDFQKGDIAEGYSVSREKKESFPLTVTSAQKNPTAFYLCASSRGRGTEAFFGQGTRLTVV.

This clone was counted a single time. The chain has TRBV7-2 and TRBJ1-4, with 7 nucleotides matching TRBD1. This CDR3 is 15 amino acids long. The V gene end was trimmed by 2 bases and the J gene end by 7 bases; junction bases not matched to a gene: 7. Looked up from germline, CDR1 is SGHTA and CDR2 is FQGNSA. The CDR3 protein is CASSLRGQKGEKLFF. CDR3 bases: TGTGCCAGCAGCTTAAGGGGGCAAAAGGGTGAAAAACTGTTTTTT.

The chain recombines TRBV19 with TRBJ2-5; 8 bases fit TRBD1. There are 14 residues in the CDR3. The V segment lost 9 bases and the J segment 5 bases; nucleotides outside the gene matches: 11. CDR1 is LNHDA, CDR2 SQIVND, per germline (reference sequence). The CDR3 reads CASRDRGGSETQYF. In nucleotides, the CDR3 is TGTGCCAGCCGCGACAGGGGCGGTTCGGAGACCCAGTACTTC. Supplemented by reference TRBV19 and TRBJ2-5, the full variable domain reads DGGITQSPKYLFRKEGQNVTLSCEQNLNHDAMYWYRQDPGQGLRLIYYSQIVNDFQKGDIAEGYSVSREKKESFPLTVTSAQKNPTAFYLCASRDRGGSETQYFGPGTRLLVL.

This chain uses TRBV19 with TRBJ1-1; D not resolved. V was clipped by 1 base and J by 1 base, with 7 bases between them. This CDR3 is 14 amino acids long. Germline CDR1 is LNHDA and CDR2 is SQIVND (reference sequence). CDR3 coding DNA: TGTGCCAGTAGTATAGGGGCGTCGAACACTGAAGCTTTCTTT. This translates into CASSIGASNTEAFF.

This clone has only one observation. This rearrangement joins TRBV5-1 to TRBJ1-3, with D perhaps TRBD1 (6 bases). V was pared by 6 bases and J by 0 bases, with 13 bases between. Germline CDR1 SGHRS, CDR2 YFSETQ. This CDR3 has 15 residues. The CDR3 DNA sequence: TGCGCCAGCAAGATGGACAGCTACTCTGGAAACACCATATATTTT. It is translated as CASKMDSYSGNTIYF.

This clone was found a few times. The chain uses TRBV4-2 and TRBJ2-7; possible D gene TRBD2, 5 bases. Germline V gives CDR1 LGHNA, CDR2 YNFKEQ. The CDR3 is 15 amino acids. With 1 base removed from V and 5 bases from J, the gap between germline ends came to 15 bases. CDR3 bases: TGTGCCAGCAGCCAAGGGCTAGCTGAGTCCCACGAGCAGTACTTC. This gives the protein CASSQGLAESHEQYF.

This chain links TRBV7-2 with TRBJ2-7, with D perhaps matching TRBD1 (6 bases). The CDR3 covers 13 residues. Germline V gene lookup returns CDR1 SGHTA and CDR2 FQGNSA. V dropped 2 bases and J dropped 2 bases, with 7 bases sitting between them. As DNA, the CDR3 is TGTGCCAGCAGCTTATACAGGGCCTACGAGCAGTACTTC. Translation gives CASSLYRAYEQYF.

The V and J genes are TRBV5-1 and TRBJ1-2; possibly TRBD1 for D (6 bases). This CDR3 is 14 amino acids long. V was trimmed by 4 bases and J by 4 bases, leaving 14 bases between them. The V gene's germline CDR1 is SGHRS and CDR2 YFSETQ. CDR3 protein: CASSINREGYGYTF. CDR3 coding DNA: TGCGCCAGCAGCATTAACAGGGAGGGCTATGGCTACACCTTC.